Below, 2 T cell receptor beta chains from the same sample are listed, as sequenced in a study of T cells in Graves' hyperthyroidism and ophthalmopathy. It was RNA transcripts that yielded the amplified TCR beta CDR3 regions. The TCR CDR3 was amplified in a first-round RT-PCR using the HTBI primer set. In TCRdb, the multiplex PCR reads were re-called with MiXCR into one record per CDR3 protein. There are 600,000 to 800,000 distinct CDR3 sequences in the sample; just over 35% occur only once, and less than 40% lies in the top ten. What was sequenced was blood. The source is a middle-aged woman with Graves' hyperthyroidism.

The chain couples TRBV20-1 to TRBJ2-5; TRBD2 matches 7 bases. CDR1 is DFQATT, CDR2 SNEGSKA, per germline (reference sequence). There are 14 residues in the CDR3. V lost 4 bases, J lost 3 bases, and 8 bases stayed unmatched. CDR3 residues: CSATAGAGKETQYF. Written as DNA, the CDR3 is TGCAGTGCTACCGCAGGAGCGGGGAAAGAGACCCAGTACTTC.

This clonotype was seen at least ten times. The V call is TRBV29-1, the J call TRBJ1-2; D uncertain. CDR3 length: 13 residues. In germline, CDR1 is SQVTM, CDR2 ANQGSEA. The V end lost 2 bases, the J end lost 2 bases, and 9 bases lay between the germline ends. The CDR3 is CSVETAINYGYTF. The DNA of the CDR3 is TGCAGCGTTGAAACAGCGATAAACTATGGCTACACCTTC.